Presented here are 30 T cell receptor beta chains from one specimen sequenced in a study of blood T cell repertoires in COVID-19. Assay used: immunoSEQ multiplex PCR; TCRdb lists only in-frame clones, some missing. The table has 300,000 to 350,000 clones, roughly 87% seen once. Sequencing input: PBMCs or T cells enriched from blood (not recorded which). The receptors were gathered from a woman aged 30 to 39 who had recovered from COVID-19.

This clone occurred once. The chain couples TRBV3-1 (or the pseudogene TRBV3-2) to TRBJ1-2; 8 positions match TRBD1. The trim removed 4 bases at V and 1 base at J, leaving 5 bases unmatched. CDR1 is LGHDT and CDR2 is YNNKEL in the germline V gene (reference sequence). The CDR3 length is 15 residues. The DNA for the CDR3 is TGTGCCAGCAGCCGGGGACAGGATTTTAACTATGGCTACACCTTC. It yields the protein CASSRGQDFNYGYTF.

This sequence joins TRBV28 and TRBJ1-2; D is perhaps TRBD1 (6 bases). Germline values: CDR1 MDHEN, CDR2 SYDVKM. The CDR3 is made up of 15 amino acids. Trimming stripped 7 bases from V and 4 bases from J, with 19 bases between. The CDR3 reads CASTPWTADSYGYTF. In DNA form, the CDR3 reads TGTGCCAGCACACCATGGACAGCAGACTCCTATGGCTACACCTTC.

The chain is built from TRBV6-5 and TRBJ2-7, with a possible D match to TRBD1 (6 bases). V was shortened by 11 bases and J by 6 bases, with 23 bases between the two germline ends. The CDR3 runs 14 residues. The germline CDR1 and CDR2 sequences are MNHEY and SVGAGI. CDR3 residues: CARTPTGSDPEQYF. CDR3 in DNA: TGTGCCCGAACGCCCACAGGGTCTGATCCCGAGCAGTACTTC.

The rearrangement uses TRBV7-9 and TRBJ2-7, with a weak D call TRBD1 (5 bases). This CDR3 is built from 12 residues. Trimming removed 3 bases from V and 6 bases from J, with 9 bases in between. The germline V gene encodes CDR1 SEHNR and CDR2 FQNEAQ (reference sequence). CDR3 loop: CASSLGRGEQYF. The DNA of the CDR3 is TGTGCCAGCAGCTTGGGAAGGGGCGAGCAGTACTTC.

The V gene is TRBV19, the J gene TRBJ1-5; possibly TRBD1 for D (5 bases). The V end lost 3 bases, the J end lost 7 bases, and 16 bases lay between the germline ends. Germline loops: CDR1 LNHDA, CDR2 SQIVND (reference sequence). This CDR3 has 15 residues. In DNA form, the CDR3 reads TGTGCCAGTAGTATTACGGGCAGGGTTGTACAGCCCCAGCATTTT. As protein: CASSITGRVVQPQHF.

The CDR3 region is CASSRDREGNIQYF. The CDR3 DNA is TGCGCCAGCAGCCGGGACAGGGAAGGAAACATTCAGTACTTC. V gene TRBV10-1 combines with J gene TRBJ2-4; 9 positions agree with TRBD1. Trimming at V came to 6 bases and at J to 6 bases, leaving 6 bases not matched to a gene. CDR1 is WNHNN, CDR2 SYGVQD, per germline (reference sequence). The CDR3 covers 14 residues.

The chain combines TRBV6-5 with TRBJ2-7, with 7 bases identical to TRBD1. Germline V gene sequence: CDR1 MNHEY, CDR2 SVGAGI. The CDR3 spans 14 residues. After removal of 8 bases from V and 7 bases from J, the junction contained 14 bases not matched to a gene. CDR3 residues: CASLAVGTEEEQYF. The CDR3 nucleotides read TGTGCCAGCCTCGCGGTAGGGACAGAAGAGGAGCAGTACTTC.

This chain connects TRBV4-3 to TRBJ2-7, with TRBD1 as a possible D gene (6 bases). Germline V gene sequence: CDR1 LGHNA, CDR2 YSLEER. V lost 0 bases, J lost 4 bases, and 13 bases lay in between. The CDR3 has 15 residues. DNA for the CDR3: TGCGCCAGCAGCCAAGAGGGCAGGGGAACTTACGAGCAGTACTTC. Translating gives CASSQEGRGTYEQYF.

This sequence joins TRBV19 and TRBJ1-1; the D is unclear. CDR1 LNHDA and CDR2 SQIVND come from the germline V gene (reference sequence). The ends were cut back, 7 bases at V and 5 bases at J, with 17 bases in the middle. This CDR3 comprises 14 residues. In DNA form, the CDR3 reads TGTGCCAGTACCCGGGAGGTGGGATTTACTGAAGCTTTCTTT. Translated: CASTREVGFTEAFF.

The chain combines TRBV7-8 with TRBJ2-1, with D tentatively TRBD1 (5 bases). Germline V lookup: CDR1 SGHVS, CDR2 FQNEAQ. This CDR3 is 14 amino acids long. V lost 2 bases, J lost 7 bases, and 12 bases lay in between. In DNA form, the CDR3 reads TGTGCCAGCAGCTTAATGACAGCTGGGAATGAGCAGTTCTTC. Residues: CASSLMTAGNEQFF.

There are a few counts of this clone. The chain employs TRBV28 and TRBJ2-1; 7 bases are shared with TRBD1. Germline CDR1 reads MDHEN; CDR2 reads SYDVKM. After removal of 7 bases from V and 15 bases from J, the junction contained 21 bases not matched to a gene. The CDR3 is made up of 15 amino acids. CDR3 in DNA: TGTGCCAGCACCAAGGGGGCCCGCCGGGCGCAGCAAATGTTCTTC. Protein: CASTKGARRAQQMFF.

This clone was seen more than once but under ten times. The CDR3 is CASSNSRSTCNQPQHF. The CDR3 nucleotides read TGCGCCAGCAGTAATTCCAGGTCGACGTGCAATCAGCCCCAGCATTTT. This chain connects TRBV10-1 to TRBJ1-5; D not certain. The CDR3 runs 16 residues. Germline CDR1 WNHNN, CDR2 SYGVQD (reference sequence). Trimming removed 5 bases from V and 2 bases from J, with 16 bases in between.

The CDR3 here is CATSDPAGAGEEQYF. The DNA for the CDR3 is TGTGCCACCAGTGATCCTGCTGGTGCAGGGGAAGAGCAGTACTTC. The rearrangement links TRBV24-1 to TRBJ2-7, with D possibly TRBD1 on 6 matching bases. Germline-derived CDR1 and CDR2 are KGHDR and SFDVKD. Trimming cost V 3 bases and J 7 bases, with 18 bases left between them. This CDR3 is 15 amino acids long.

This chain connects TRBV9 to TRBJ2-1; 7 bases are shared with TRBD2. CDR3 length equals 15 residues. V gave up 0 bases and J gave up 4 bases; unmatched junction bases: 4. From germline, CDR1 is SGDLS and CDR2 YYNGEE. The CDR3 sequence is CASSVEGGFYNEQFF. CDR3 DNA: TGTGCCAGCAGCGTAGAGGGAGGGTTTTACAATGAGCAGTTCTTC.

The chain links TRBV19 to TRBJ2-1; weak D call: TRBD2 (6 bases). Germline V gene lookup returns CDR1 LNHDA and CDR2 SQIVND (reference sequence). This CDR3 comprises 11 residues. Trimming took 7 bases from V and 12 from J, leaving 13 bases between them. The CDR3 DNA reads as TGTGCCAGTACCTCAGACGGGGGGCAGTTCTTC. Amino acid sequence: CASTSDGGQFF.

In DNA, the CDR3 is TGTGCCAGCAGCCAACGCTCTAGCGGGGGAAAAAATGAGCAGTTCTTC. Protein product: CASSQRSSGGKNEQFF. The chain is built from TRBV3-1 (or the pseudogene TRBV3-2) and TRBJ2-1; TRBD2 agrees at 10 bases. Germline loops: CDR1 LGHDT, CDR2 YNNKEL (reference sequence). J was trimmed by 7 bases and V by 2 bases; bases with no gene match: 8. This CDR3 is built from 16 residues.

The J gene is TRBJ2-2, the V gene TRBV6-5; TRBD1 aligns across 9 bases. Per the germline V gene, CDR1 is MNHEY and CDR2 is SVGAGI. The J segment lost 7 bases and the V segment lost 5 bases, leaving 8 bases of the junction unmatched. The CDR3 runs to 15 residues. CDR3: CASSPRDRADGELFF. CDR3 bases: TGTGCCAGCAGTCCCCGGGACAGGGCCGACGGGGAGCTGTTTTTT.

The V gene is TRBV21-1, the J gene TRBJ1-6; the D call in the table, TRBD1, was not verified against the DNA. TRBV21-1 constitutes a pseudogene. The CDR3 runs 20 residues. For the CDR3, the DNA is TGTGCCAGCAGCAAAGGGTGGGGACAGGGCCAGAGCTCCTATAATTCACCCCTCCACTTT. Its protein product is CASSKGWGQGQSSYNSPLHF.

The V and J genes are TRBV5-6 and TRBJ2-5, with TRBD1 matching over 7 bases. V dropped 6 bases and J dropped 1; count of bases not matched to a gene: 3. The CDR3 consists of 13 residues. Germline CDR1 is SGHDT and CDR2 is YYEEEE. Here the CDR3 DNA reads TGTGCCAGCACTGGGACAGCCCAAGAGACCCAGTACTTC. Its translation: CASTGTAQETQYF.

The chain carries TRBV19 and TRBJ1-1, with TRBD1 as a possible D gene (5 bases). The CDR3 totals 13 residues. Germline CDR1 LNHDA, CDR2 SQIVND (reference sequence). Deletions cut 7 bases from V and 4 bases from J, with 13 bases between. CDR3 residues: CASILQGSTEAFF. The CDR3 DNA is TGTGCCAGTATCCTCCAGGGTTCCACTGAAGCTTTCTTT.

J is TRBJ2-3 and V is TRBV5-1; a possible D gene is TRBD1 (5 bases). This CDR3 is 17 amino acids long. Trimming cost V 0 bases and J 5 bases, with 19 bases left between them. The germline gives CDR1 SGHRS, CDR2 YFSETQ. The CDR3 nucleotides are TGCGCCAGCAGCTTGGGGGGCGATGCAGGAGAGGTAGATACGCAGTATTTT. Translating it yields CASSLGGDAGEVDTQYF. The whole variable domain, filled in from reference TRBV5-1 and TRBJ2-3, reads KAGVTQTPRYLIKTRGQQVTLSCSPISGHRSVSWYQQTPGQGLQFLFEYFSETQRNKGNFPGRFSGRQFSNSRSEMNVSTLELGDSALYLCASSLGGDAGEVDTQYFGPGTRLTVL.

The chain joins TRBV24-1 to TRBJ1-5; D perhaps matches TRBD1 (6 bases). Per germline, CDR1 KGHDR and CDR2 SFDVKD. Deletions cut 9 bases from V and 5 bases from J, with 16 bases between. The CDR3 has 14 residues. As DNA, the CDR3 is TGTGCCACCCAACAGGGCGCCCCCGATCAGCCCCAGCATTTT. This encodes CATQQGAPDQPQHF.

This clone occurred once. The chain links TRBV6-5 to TRBJ1-3; TRBD1 matches at 11 bases. The CDR3 runs 15 residues. Trimming took 7 bases from V and 4 from J; bases not matched to a gene: 6. Germline lookup yields CDR1 MNHEY and CDR2 SVGAGI. The chain's CDR3 is CASTRTGGSGNTIYF. CDR3 coding DNA: TGTGCCAGCACCAGGACAGGGGGCTCCGGAAACACCATATATTTT.

The chain couples TRBV5-1 to TRBJ2-1; a weak D match, TRBD1 (6 bases). Germline lookup yields CDR1 SGHRS and CDR2 YFSETQ. V dropped 2 bases and J dropped 4 bases, with 13 bases sitting between them. This CDR3 region has 15 residues. CDR3 in amino acids: CASSLPGQGYNEQFF. In DNA form, the CDR3 reads TGCGCCAGCAGCTTACCGGGACAAGGGTACAATGAGCAGTTCTTC.

This chain uses TRBV7-6 with TRBJ1-2; a possible D gene is TRBD1 (6 bases). This CDR3 has 15 amino acids. V was pared by 4 bases and J by 6 bases, with 18 bases between. Germline CDR1 SGHVS, CDR2 FNYEAQ. The CDR3 DNA is TGTGCCAGCAGCTCTGACCGGGACAACGTTGATGGCTACACCTTC. Translation gives CASSSDRDNVDGYTF.

The chain uses TRBV28 and TRBJ1-5; D gene unclear. Trimming pared 6 bases from V and 2 bases from J, leaving 20 bases between. CDR3 length: 17 amino acids. The V gene's germline CDR1 is MDHEN and CDR2 SYDVKM. The CDR3 loop reads CASRFGYESRGNQPQHF. In DNA, the CDR3 is TGTGCCAGCAGATTTGGGTATGAGAGTCGGGGCAATCAGCCCCAGCATTTT.

The chain has TRBV4-1 and TRBJ2-3; D call uncertain. This CDR3 has 15 residues. The germline V gene encodes CDR1 MGHRA and CDR2 YSYEKL. V gave up 2 bases and J gave up 4 bases, with 13 bases separating them. CDR3 DNA: TGCGCCAGCAGCCAACGAGGCTTCCGTGCAGATACGCAGTATTTT. Translated, it gives CASSQRGFRADTQYF.

The genes are TRBV12-2 and TRBJ1-2. TRBV12-2 is shown as a pseudogene. The CDR3 runs to 15 residues. The CDR3 here is CASRSEGTTNYGYTF. CDR3 nucleotides: TGTGCAAGTCGCTCGGAGGGCACCACTAACTATGGCTACACCTTC.

The V and J genes are TRBV12-3 or TRBV12-4 and TRBJ1-3; D unclear. With 2 bases removed from V and 9 bases from J, the gap between germline ends came to 8 bases. This CDR3 comprises 12 residues. The CDR3 protein is CASSLTRGTIYF. The CDR3 DNA follows: TGTGCCAGCAGTTTAACCCGAGGCACCATATATTTT.

V is TRBV2 and J is TRBJ1-5; D gene unclear. V was pared by 2 bases and J by 3 bases, with 8 bases between. Germline-derived CDR1 and CDR2 are SNHLY and FYNNEI. This CDR3 has 14 amino acids. Here the CDR3 reads CASSEFGLNQPQHF. CDR3 nucleotides: TGTGCCAGCAGTGAATTTGGGCTCAATCAGCCCCAGCATTTT. The full variable domain, in which reference TRBV2 and TRBJ1-5 provide the parts outside the CDR3, is EPEVTQTPSHQVTQMGQEVILRCVPISNHLYFYWYRQILGQKVEFLVSFYNNEISEKSEIFDDQFSVERPDGSNFTLKIRSTKLEDSAMYFCASSEFGLNQPQHFGDGTRLSIL.